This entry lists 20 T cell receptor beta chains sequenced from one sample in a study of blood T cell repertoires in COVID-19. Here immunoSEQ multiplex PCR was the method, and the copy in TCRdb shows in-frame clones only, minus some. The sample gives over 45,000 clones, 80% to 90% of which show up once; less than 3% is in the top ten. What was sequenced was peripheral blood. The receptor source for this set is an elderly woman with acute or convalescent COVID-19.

The DNA for the CDR3 is TGTGCCAGCAGGACTAGCGGGGAAGGGGAGACCCAGTACTTC. Protein sequence: CASRTSGEGETQYF. This sequence joins TRBV2 and TRBJ2-5; 11 bases are shared with TRBD2. V trimming: 6 bases; J trimming: 5 bases; junction bases outside the gene matches: 5. Germline values: CDR1 SNHLY, CDR2 FYNNEI. CDR3 length equals 14 residues.

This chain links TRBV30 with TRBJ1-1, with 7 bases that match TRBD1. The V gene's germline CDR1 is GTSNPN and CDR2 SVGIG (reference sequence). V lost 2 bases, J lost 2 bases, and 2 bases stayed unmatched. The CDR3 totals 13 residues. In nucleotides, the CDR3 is TGTGCCTGGAGTAGGGACAGCAACACTGAAGCTTTCTTT. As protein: CAWSRDSNTEAFF.

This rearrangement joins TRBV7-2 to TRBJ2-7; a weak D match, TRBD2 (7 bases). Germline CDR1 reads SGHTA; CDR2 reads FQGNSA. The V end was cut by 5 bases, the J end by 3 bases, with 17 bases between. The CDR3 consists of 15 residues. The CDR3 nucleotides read TGTGCCAGCAGCCCGGACGGGGGGCTATACTACGAGCAGTACTTC. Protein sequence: CASSPDGGLYYEQYF.

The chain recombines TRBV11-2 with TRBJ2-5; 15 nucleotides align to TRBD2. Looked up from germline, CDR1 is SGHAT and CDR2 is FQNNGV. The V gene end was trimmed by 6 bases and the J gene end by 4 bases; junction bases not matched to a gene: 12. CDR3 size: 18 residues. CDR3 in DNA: TGTGCCAGCAGACTTGGACTAGCGGGGGGGCCGTTGGGAGAGACCCAGTACTTC. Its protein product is CASRLGLAGGPLGETQYF.

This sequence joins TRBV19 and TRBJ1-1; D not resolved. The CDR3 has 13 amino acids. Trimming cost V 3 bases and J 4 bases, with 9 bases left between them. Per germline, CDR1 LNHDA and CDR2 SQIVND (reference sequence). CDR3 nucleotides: TGTGCCAGTAGTATTGAGGGAGGCACTGAAGCTTTCTTT. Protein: CASSIEGGTEAFF. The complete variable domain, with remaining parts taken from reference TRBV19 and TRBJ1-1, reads DGGITQSPKYLFRKEGQNVTLSCEQNLNHDAMYWYRQDPGQGLRLIYYSQIVNDFQKGDIAEGYSVSREKKESFPLTVTSAQKNPTAFYLCASSIEGGTEAFFGQGTRLTVV.

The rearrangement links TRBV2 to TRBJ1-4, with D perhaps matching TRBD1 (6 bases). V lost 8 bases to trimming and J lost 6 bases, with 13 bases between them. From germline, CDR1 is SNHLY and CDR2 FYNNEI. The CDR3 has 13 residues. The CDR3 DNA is TGTGCCAGCCGGATGGACAGAGATGAAAAACTGTTTTTT. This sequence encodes CASRMDRDEKLFF.

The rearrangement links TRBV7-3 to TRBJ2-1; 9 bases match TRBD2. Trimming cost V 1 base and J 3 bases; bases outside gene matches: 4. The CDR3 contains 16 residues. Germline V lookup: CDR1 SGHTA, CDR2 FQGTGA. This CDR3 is CASSLRVSGGYNEQFF. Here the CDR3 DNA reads TGTGCCAGCAGCTTAAGAGTTAGCGGGGGCTACAATGAGCAGTTCTTC.

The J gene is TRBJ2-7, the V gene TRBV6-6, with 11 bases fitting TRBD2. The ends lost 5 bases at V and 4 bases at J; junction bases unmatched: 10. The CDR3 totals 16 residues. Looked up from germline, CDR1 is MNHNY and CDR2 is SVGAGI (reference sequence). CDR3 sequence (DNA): TGTGCCAGCAGTCACCTTCCGGGACTAGCGGCGTACGAGCAGTACTTC. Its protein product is CASSHLPGLAAYEQYF.

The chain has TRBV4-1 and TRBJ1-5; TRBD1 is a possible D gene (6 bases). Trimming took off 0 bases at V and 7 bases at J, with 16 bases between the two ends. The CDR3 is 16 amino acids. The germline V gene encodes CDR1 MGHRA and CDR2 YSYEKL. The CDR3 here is CASSQEVQGGGQPQHF. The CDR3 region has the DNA TGCGCCAGCAGCCAAGAGGTTCAAGGGGGGGGGCAGCCCCAGCATTTT.

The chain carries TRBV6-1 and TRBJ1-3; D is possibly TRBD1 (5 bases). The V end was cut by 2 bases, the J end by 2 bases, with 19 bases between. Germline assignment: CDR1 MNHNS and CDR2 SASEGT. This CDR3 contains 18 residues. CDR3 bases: TGTGCCAGCAGTGAAAATGGGGCAGGGTCGGGCGCTGGAAACACCATATATTTT. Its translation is CASSENGAGSGAGNTIYF.

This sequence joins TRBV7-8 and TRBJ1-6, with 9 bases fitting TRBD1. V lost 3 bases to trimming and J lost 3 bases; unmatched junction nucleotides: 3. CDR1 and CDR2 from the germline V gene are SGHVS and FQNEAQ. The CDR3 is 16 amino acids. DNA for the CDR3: TGTGCCAGCAGCTTTCAGGACAGGGGCTATAATTCACCCCTCCACTTT. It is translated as CASSFQDRGYNSPLHF.

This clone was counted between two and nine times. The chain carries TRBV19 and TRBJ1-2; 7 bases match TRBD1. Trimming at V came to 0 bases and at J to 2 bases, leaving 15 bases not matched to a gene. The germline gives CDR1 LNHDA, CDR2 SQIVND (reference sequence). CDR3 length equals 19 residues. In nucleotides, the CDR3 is TGTGCCAGTAGTATAGATCTAAGGAACAGGGGAAACAAAAACTATGGCTACACCTTC. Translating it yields CASSIDLRNRGNKNYGYTF.

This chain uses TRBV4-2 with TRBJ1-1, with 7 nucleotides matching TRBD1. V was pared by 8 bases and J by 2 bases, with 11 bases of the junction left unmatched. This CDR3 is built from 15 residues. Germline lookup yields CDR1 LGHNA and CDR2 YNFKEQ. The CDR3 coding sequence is TGTGCCAGCGGCGATTCCGGGACAGCAAACACTGAAGCTTTCTTT. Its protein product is CASGDSGTANTEAFF.

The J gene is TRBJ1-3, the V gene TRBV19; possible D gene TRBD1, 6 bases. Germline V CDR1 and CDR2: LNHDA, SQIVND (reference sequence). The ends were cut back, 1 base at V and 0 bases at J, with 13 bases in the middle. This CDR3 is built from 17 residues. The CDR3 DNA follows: TGTGCCAGTAGTATAGCCCTGACAGGAGCCTCTGGAAACACCATATATTTT. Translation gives CASSIALTGASGNTIYF.

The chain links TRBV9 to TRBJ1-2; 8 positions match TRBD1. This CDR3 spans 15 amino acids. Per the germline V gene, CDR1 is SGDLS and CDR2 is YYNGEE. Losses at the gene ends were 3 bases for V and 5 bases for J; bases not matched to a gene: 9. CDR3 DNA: TGTGCCAGCAGCGGAGCCACAGGGGGGCGGTATGGCTACACCTTC. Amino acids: CASSGATGGRYGYTF.

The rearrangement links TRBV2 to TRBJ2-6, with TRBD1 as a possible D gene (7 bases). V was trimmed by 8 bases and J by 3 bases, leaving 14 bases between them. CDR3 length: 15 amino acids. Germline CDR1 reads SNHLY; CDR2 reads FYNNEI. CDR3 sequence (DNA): TGTGCCAGCGCCGGAGGGGGCTATGGGGCCAACGTCCTGACTTTC. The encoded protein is CASAGGGYGANVLTF.

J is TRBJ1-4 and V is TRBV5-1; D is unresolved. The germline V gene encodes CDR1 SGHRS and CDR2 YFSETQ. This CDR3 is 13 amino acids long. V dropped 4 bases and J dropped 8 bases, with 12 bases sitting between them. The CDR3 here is CASSREVGEKLFF. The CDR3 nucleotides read TGCGCCAGCAGCCGGGAGGTGGGGGAAAAACTGTTTTTT.

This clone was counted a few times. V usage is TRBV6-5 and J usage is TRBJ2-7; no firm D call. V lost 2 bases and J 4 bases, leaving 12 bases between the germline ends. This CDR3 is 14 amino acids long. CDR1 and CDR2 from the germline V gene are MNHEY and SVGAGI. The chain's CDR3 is CASSYRQAGYEQYF. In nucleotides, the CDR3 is TGTGCCAGCAGTTACAGGCAGGCTGGTTACGAGCAGTACTTC.

The chain's CDR3 is CASSPTGTNYGYTF. CDR3 DNA: TGTGCCAGCAGCCCTACAGGGACGAACTATGGCTACACCTTC. V and J are TRBV7-2 and TRBJ1-2, with D perhaps matching TRBD1 (6 bases). The V end lost 5 bases, the J end lost 2 bases, and 12 bases lay between the germline ends. Germline V gene lookup returns CDR1 SGHTA and CDR2 FQGNSA. This CDR3 contains 14 residues.

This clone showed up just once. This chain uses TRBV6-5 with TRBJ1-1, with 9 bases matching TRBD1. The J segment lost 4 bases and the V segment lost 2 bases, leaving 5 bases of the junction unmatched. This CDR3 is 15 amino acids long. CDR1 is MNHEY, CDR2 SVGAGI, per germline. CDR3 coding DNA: TGTGCCAGCAGTTACCACAGGGGGCTGAGCACTGAAGCTTTCTTT. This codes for CASSYHRGLSTEAFF.